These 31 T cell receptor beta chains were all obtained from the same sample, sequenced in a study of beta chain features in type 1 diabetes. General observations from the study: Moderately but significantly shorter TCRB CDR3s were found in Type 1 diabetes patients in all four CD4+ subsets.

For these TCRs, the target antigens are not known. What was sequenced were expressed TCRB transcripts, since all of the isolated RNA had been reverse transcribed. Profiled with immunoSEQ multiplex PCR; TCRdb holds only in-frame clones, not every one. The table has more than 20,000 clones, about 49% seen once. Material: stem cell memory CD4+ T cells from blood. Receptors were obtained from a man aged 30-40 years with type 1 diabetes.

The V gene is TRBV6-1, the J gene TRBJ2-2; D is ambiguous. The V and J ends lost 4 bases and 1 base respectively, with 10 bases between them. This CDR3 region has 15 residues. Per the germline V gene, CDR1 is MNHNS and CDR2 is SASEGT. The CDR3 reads CASSAKRLNTGELFF. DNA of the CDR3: TGTGCCAGCAGTGCAAAGCGCTTGAACACCGGGGAGCTGTTTTTT.

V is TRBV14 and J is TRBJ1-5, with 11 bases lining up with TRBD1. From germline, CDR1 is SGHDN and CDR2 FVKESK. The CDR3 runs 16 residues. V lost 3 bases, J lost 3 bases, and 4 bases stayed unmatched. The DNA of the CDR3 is TGTGCCAGCAGCCACAGGGACAGGGGGTTCAATCAGCCCCAGCATTTT. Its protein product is CASSHRDRGFNQPQHF.

DNA for the CDR3: TGTGCCAGCAGTTACAGAGGGACAGGGGCGGTCTACGAGCAGTACTTC. This gives the protein CASSYRGTGAVYEQYF. The chain links TRBV6-5 to TRBJ2-7, with 10 bases identical to TRBD1. Trimming took 2 bases from V and 3 from J; bases not matched to a gene: 7. The CDR3 totals 16 residues. From germline, CDR1 is MNHEY and CDR2 SVGAGI.

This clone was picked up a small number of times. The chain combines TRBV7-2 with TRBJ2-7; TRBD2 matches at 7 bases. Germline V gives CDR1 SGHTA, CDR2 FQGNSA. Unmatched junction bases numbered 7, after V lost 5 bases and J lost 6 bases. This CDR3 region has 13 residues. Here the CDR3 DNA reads TGTGCCAGCAGCCCGCGACTAGCCGGCGAGCAGTACTTC. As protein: CASSPRLAGEQYF. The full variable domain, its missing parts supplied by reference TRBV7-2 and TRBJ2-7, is GAGVSQSPSNKVTEKGKDVELRCDPISGHTALYWYRQSLGQGLEFLIYFQGNSAPDKSGLPSDRFSAERTGGSVSTLTIQRTQQEDSAVYLCASSPRLAGEQYFGPGTRLTVT.

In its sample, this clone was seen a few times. CDR3 protein: CASSLTVGSGYYSNQPQHF. CDR3 sequence (DNA): TGTGCCAGCAGTTTAACAGTTGGTTCAGGGTATTATAGCAATCAGCCCCAGCATTTT. The V call is TRBV28, the J call TRBJ1-5; a weak D match, TRBD1 (5 bases). This CDR3 is 19 amino acids long. Trimming removed 2 bases from V and 0 bases from J, with 20 bases in between. Germline lookup yields CDR1 MDHEN and CDR2 SYDVKM.

The CDR3 DNA sequence: TGCGCCAGCAGCCAAGATTTACGTACTAGCGGGAGGAGCTCCTACAATGAGCAGTTCTTC. Its protein is CASSQDLRTSGRSSYNEQFF. The rearrangement links TRBV4-1 to TRBJ2-1; 12 bases match TRBD2. Trimming at V came to 0 bases and at J to 0 bases, leaving 9 bases not matched to a gene. The germline V gene encodes CDR1 MGHRA and CDR2 YSYEKL. The CDR3 runs to 20 residues.

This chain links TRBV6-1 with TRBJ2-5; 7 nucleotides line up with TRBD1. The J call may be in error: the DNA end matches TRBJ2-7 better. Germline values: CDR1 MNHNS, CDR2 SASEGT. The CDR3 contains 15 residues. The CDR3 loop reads CASTPRQGPVYEQYF. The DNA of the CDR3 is TGTGCCAGCACCCCAAGACAGGGACCCGTCTACGAGCAGTACTTC.

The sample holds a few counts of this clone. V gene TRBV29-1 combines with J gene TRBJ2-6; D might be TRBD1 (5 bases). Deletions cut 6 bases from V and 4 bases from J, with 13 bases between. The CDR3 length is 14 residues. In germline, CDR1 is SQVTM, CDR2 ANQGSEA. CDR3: CSVGPGSGANVLTF. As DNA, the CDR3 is TGCAGCGTCGGTCCAGGGTCCGGGGCCAACGTCCTGACTTTC.

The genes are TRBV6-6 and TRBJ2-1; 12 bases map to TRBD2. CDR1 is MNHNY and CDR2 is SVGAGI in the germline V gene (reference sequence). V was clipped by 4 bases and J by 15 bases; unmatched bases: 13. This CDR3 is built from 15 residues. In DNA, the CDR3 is TGTGCCAGCAGTTTTTCCGGGACTAGCGGGCTTCAAGGGTTCTTC. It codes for CASSFSGTSGLQGFF.

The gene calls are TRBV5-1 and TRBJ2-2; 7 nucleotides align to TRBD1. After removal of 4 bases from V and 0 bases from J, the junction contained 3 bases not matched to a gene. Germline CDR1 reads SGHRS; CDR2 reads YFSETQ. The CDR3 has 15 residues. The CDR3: CASSPGTANTGELFF. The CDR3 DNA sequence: TGCGCCAGCAGCCCCGGGACAGCGAACACCGGGGAGCTGTTTTTT.

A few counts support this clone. CDR3 sequence (DNA): TGTGCCTGGAGTGTACGGGACAGGGGTACCGGGGAGCTGTTTTTT. This sequence encodes CAWSVRDRGTGELFF. This chain uses TRBV30 with TRBJ2-2; 10 bases are shared with TRBD1. After removal of 0 bases from V and 5 bases from J, the junction contained 3 bases not matched to a gene. CDR1 is GTSNPN and CDR2 is SVGIG in the germline V gene (reference sequence). The CDR3 extends over 15 amino acids.

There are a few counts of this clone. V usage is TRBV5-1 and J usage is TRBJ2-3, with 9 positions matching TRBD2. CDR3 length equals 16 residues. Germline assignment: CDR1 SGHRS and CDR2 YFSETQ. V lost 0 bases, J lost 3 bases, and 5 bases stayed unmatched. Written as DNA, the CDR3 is TGCGCCAGCAGCTTGGGGGTGACTAGCGGAACAGATACGCAGTATTTT. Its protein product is CASSLGVTSGTDTQYF. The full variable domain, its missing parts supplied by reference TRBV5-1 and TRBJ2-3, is KAGVTQTPRYLIKTRGQQVTLSCSPISGHRSVSWYQQTPGQGLQFLFEYFSETQRNKGNFPGRFSGRQFSNSRSEMNVSTLELGDSALYLCASSLGVTSGTDTQYFGPGTRLTVL.

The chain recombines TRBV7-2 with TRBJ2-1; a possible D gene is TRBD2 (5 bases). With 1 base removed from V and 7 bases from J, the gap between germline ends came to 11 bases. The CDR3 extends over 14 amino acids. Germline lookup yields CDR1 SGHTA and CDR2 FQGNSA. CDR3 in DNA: TGTGCCAGCAGCTTAGGTGGCGGGCCTAATGAGCAGTTCTTC. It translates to CASSLGGGPNEQFF.

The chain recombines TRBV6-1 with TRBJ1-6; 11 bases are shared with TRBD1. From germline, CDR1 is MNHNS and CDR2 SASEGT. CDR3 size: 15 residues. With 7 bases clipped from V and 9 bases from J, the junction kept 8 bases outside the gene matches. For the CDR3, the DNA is TGTGCCAGCACCATAGGGACAGGGGGGAGTTCACCCCTCCACTTT. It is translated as CASTIGTGGSSPLHF.

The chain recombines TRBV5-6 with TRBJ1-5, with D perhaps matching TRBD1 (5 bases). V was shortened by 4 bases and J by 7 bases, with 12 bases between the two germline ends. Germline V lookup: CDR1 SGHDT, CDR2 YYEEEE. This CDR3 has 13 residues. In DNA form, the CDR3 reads TGTGCCAGCAGCCAAGGGGAGGGGCAGCCCCAGCATTTT. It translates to CASSQGEGQPQHF.

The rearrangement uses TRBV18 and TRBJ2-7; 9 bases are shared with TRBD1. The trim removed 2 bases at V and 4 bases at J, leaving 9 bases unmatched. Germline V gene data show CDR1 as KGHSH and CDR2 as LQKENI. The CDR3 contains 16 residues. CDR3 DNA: TGTGCCAGCTCACCAATACAGGGGGCCGTTTTATACGAGCAGTACTTC. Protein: CASSPIQGAVLYEQYF. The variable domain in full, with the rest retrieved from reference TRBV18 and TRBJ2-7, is NAGVMQNPRHLVRRRGQEARLRCSPMKGHSHVYWYRQLPEEGLKFMVYLQKENIIDESGMPKERFSAEFPKEGPSILRIQQVVRGDSAAYFCASSPIQGAVLYEQYFGPGTRLTVT.

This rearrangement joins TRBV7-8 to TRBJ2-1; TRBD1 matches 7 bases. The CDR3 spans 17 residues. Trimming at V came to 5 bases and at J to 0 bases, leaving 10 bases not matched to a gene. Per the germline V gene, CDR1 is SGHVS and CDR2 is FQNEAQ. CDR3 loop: CASSPQIGTDSYNEQFF. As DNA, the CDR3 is TGTGCCAGCAGCCCTCAGATCGGGACAGACTCCTACAATGAGCAGTTCTTC.

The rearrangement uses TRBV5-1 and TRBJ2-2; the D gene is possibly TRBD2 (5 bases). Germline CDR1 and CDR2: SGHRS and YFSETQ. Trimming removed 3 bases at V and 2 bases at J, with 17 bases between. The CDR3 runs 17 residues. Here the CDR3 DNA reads TGCGCCAGCAGCTCAGAGAAGCCGGGATTTAACACCGGGGAGCTGTTTTTT. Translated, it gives CASSSEKPGFNTGELFF.

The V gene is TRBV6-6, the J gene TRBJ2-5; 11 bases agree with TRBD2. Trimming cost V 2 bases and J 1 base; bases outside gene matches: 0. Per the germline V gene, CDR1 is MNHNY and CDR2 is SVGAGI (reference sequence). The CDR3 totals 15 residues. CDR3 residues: CASSYGTSGQETQYF. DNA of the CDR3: TGTGCCAGCAGTTACGGGACTAGCGGCCAAGAGACCCAGTACTTC.

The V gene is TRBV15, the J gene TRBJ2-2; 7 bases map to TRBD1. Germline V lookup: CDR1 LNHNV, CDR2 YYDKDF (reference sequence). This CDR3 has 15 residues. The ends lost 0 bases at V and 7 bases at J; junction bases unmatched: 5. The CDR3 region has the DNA TGTGCCACCAGCAGAGATGACAGGGATAGCGGGGAGCTGTTTTTT. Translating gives CATSRDDRDSGELFF.

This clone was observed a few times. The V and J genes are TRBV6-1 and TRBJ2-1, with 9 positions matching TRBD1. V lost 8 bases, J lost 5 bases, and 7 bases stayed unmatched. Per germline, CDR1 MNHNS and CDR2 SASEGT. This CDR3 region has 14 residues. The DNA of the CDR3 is TGTGCCAGCCGGAACAGGGGGCTCAACAATGAGCAGTTCTTC. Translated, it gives CASRNRGLNNEQFF.

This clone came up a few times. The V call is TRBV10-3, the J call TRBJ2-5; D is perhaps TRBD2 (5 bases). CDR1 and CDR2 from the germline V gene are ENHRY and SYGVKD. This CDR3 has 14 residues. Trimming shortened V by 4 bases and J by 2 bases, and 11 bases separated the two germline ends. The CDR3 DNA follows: TGTGCCATCAGTGCGGACTCTATTCAAGAGACCCAGTACTTC. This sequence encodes CAISADSIQETQYF.

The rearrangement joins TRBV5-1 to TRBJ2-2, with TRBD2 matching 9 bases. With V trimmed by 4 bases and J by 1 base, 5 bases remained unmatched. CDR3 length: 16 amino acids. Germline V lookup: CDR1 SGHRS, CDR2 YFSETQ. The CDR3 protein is CASSLTSGVNTGELFF. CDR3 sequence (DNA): TGCGCCAGCAGCCTGACTAGCGGAGTGAACACCGGGGAGCTGTTTTTT.

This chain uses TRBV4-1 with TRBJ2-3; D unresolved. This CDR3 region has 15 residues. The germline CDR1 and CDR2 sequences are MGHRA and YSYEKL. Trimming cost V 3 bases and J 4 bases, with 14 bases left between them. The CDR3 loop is CASSHQVLLPDTQYF. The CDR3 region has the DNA TGCGCCAGCAGCCACCAGGTTTTGCTCCCAGATACGCAGTATTTT.

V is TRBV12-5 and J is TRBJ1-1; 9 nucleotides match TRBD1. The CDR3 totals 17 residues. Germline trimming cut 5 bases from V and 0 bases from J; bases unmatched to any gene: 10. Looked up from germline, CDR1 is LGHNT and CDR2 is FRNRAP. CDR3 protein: CASGQSPGTGLNTEAFF. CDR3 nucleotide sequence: TGTGCTAGTGGTCAGTCTCCCGGGACAGGGTTGAACACTGAAGCTTTCTTT.

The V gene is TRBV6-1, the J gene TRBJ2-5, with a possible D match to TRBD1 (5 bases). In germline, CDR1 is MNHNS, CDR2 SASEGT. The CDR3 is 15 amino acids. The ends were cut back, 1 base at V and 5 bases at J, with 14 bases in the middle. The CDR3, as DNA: TGTGCCAGCAGTGAAGGGTGGGGCCCAAGGGAGACCCAGTACTTC. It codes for CASSEGWGPRETQYF.

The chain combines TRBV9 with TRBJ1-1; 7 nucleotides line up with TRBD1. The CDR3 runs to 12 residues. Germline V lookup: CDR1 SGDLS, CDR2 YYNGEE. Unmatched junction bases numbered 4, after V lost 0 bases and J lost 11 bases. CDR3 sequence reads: CASSVATDRAFF. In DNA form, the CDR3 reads TGTGCCAGCAGCGTAGCTACGGACAGGGCTTTCTTT. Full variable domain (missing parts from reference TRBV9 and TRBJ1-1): DSGVTQTPKHLITATGQRVTLRCSPRSGDLSVYWYQQSLDQGLQFLIQYYNGEERAKGNILERFSAQQFPDLHSELNLSSLELGDSALYFCASSVATDRAFFGQGTRLTVV.

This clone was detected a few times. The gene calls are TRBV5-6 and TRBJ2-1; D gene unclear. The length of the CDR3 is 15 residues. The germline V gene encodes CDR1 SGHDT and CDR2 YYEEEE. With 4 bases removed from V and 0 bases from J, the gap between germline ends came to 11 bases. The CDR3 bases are TGTGCCAGCAGCAAAAGCTTAAGCTCCTACAATGAGCAGTTCTTC. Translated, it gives CASSKSLSSYNEQFF.

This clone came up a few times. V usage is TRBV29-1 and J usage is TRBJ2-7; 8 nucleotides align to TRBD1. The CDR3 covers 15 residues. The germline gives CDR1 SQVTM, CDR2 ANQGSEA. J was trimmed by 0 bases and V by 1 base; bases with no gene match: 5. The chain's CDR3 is CSVEADRASSYEQYF. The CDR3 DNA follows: TGCAGCGTTGAAGCGGACAGGGCTAGCTCCTACGAGCAGTACTTC.

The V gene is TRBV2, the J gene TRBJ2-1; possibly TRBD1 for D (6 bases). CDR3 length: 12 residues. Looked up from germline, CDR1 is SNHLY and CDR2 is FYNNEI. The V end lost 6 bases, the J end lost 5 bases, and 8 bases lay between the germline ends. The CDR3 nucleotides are TGTGCCAGCAGATGGGACAACAATGAGCAGTTCTTC. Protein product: CASRWDNNEQFF.

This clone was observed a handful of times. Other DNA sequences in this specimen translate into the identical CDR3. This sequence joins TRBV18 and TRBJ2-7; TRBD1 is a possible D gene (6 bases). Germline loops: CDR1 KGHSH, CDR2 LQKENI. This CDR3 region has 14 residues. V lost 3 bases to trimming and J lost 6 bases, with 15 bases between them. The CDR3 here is CASSPSRDKPEQYF. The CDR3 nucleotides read TGTGCCAGCTCACCCTCCCGGGACAAACCCGAGCAGTACTTC. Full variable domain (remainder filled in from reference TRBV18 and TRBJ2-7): NAGVMQNPRHLVRRRGQEARLRCSPMKGHSHVYWYRQLPEEGLKFMVYLQKENIIDESGMPKERFSAEFPKEGPSILRIQQVVRGDSAAYFCASSPSRDKPEQYFGPGTRLTVT.